These 15 T cell receptor beta chains came from one sample sequenced in a study of T cell changes during pregnancy in multiple sclerosis. The repertoire was sequenced with immunoSEQ multiplex PCR; TCRdb's copy has only in-frame clones and lacks some. The repertoire consists of some 74,000 clones, with roughly 92% occurring once and the leading ten covering approximately 2.4%. This sample comprised peripheral blood, obtained before pregnancy. Source of these receptors: a female donor with multiple sclerosis, enrolled in a pregnancy study.

The chain recombines TRBV9 with TRBJ2-3; no firm D call. The CDR3 is made up of 14 amino acids. Between the trimmed V and J ends, which lost 0 bases and 0 bases, there was a span of 5 bases. The germline V gene encodes CDR1 SGDLS and CDR2 YYNGEE. The CDR3 sequence is CASSVDTSTDTQYF. For the CDR3, the DNA is TGTGCCAGCAGCGTAGACACCAGCACAGATACGCAGTATTTT.

J is TRBJ2-7 and V is TRBV13, with 8 bases lining up with TRBD1. J was trimmed by 1 base and V by 5 bases; bases with no gene match: 10. Germline loops: CDR1 PRHDT, CDR2 FYEKMQ (reference sequence). This CDR3 is built from 16 residues. The CDR3 spells CASSPYGQGSSYEQYF. The CDR3 region has the DNA TGTGCCAGCAGCCCATATGGACAGGGTTCGTCCTACGAGCAGTACTTC.

V and J are TRBV7-9 and TRBJ1-1; the D is unclear. CDR1 and CDR2 (germline): SEHNR, FQNEAQ (reference sequence). The CDR3 extends over 15 amino acids. Between the trimmed V and J ends, which lost 1 base and 1 base, there was a span of 10 bases. For the CDR3, the DNA is TGTGCCAGCAGCTTAGTTCGAGGTGAGAACACTGAAGCTTTCTTT. Its protein is CASSLVRGENTEAFF.

The chain links TRBV19 to TRBJ2-6; TRBD1 is a possible D gene (5 bases). Trimming removed 7 bases at V and 1 base at J, with 8 bases between. The CDR3 contains 14 residues. Germline loops: CDR1 LNHDA, CDR2 SQIVND (reference sequence). The CDR3 spells CASKRQSGANVLTF. Here the CDR3 DNA reads TGTGCCAGTAAAAGACAGTCTGGGGCCAACGTCCTGACTTTC.

The chain is built from TRBV4-3 and TRBJ2-2, with TRBD2 matching 9 bases. The CDR3 extends over 18 amino acids. After removal of 1 base from V and 6 bases from J, the junction contained 12 bases not matched to a gene. Germline V gives CDR1 LGHNA, CDR2 YSLEER. CDR3 in amino acids: CASSQGSSGRPRPGELFF. CDR3 coding DNA: TGCGCCAGCAGCCAAGGGTCAAGCGGGAGGCCTCGCCCCGGGGAGCTGTTTTTT.

The V gene is TRBV5-5, the J gene TRBJ2-7; TRBD1 matches 9 bases. Losses at the gene ends were 4 bases for V and 2 bases for J; bases not matched to a gene: 7. The CDR3 runs 15 residues. Germline V gene data show CDR1 as SGHKS and CDR2 as YYEKEE (reference sequence). The CDR3 DNA reads TGTGCCAGCAGCCCGGGACAGGGTATACCCTACGAGCAGTACTTC. Protein sequence: CASSPGQGIPYEQYF.

V gene TRBV6-6 combines with J gene TRBJ2-1, with 13 bases that match TRBD2. This CDR3 spans 15 amino acids. With 2 bases clipped from V and 9 bases from J, the junction kept 4 bases outside the gene matches. In germline, CDR1 is MNHNY, CDR2 SVGAGI (reference sequence). This CDR3 is CASSYVTSGRTEQFF. CDR3 in DNA: TGTGCCAGCAGTTACGTGACTAGCGGGAGGACTGAGCAGTTCTTC.

The chain employs TRBV27 and TRBJ2-7, with 7 bases aligning to TRBD2. In germline, CDR1 is MNHEY, CDR2 SMNVEV (reference sequence). The CDR3 extends over 14 amino acids. V lost 0 bases and J lost 6; bases outside the gene matches: 5. The DNA for the CDR3 is TGTGCCAGCAGTTTATCGACTAGCTTCCGCGAGCAGTACTTC. Translating it yields CASSLSTSFREQYF.

The chain combines TRBV4-2 with TRBJ2-5, with 10 bases aligning to TRBD2. Germline V gene sequence: CDR1 LGHNA, CDR2 YNFKEQ. This CDR3 contains 17 residues. J lost 1 base, V lost 4 bases, and 9 bases had no gene match. CDR3 DNA: TGTGCCAGCAGCCTAGGGGCTAGCGGGAGTCTCCAAGAGACCCAGTACTTC. Translation gives CASSLGASGSLQETQYF.

The V gene is TRBV11-2, the J gene TRBJ2-7, with D uncertain. Trimming pared 1 base from V and 1 base from J, leaving 5 bases between. CDR3 length: 13 amino acids. Germline CDR1 and CDR2: SGHAT and FQNNGV. CDR3 DNA sequence: TGTGCCAGCAGCTTAGTCGGGTCCTACGAGCAGTACTTC. It yields the protein CASSLVGSYEQYF.

The chain employs TRBV7-3 and TRBJ1-3; D ambiguous. This CDR3 comprises 11 residues. V lost 10 bases, J lost 0 bases, and 4 bases lay in between. Germline CDR1 reads SGHTA; CDR2 reads FQGTGA. The CDR3 reads CATNSGNTIYF. CDR3 nucleotide sequence: TGTGCCACCAACTCTGGAAACACCATATATTTT.

This chain's CDR3 is CASSQDGEFSYGYTF. CDR3 DNA sequence: TGTGCCAGCAGCCAAGATGGGGAGTTCAGCTATGGCTACACCTTC. This chain connects TRBV4-2 to TRBJ1-2; D remains unclear. Germline assignment: CDR1 LGHNA and CDR2 YNFKEQ. Between the trimmed V and J ends, which lost 0 bases and 4 bases, there was a span of 12 bases. The CDR3 has 15 amino acids.

The chain couples TRBV4-3 to TRBJ2-6; possibly TRBD1 for D (6 bases). Trimming removed 0 bases at V and 3 bases at J, with 9 bases between. CDR1 and CDR2 from the germline V gene are LGHNA and YSLEER. The CDR3 contains 16 residues. This CDR3 reads CASSQETGHGANVLTF. CDR3 coding DNA: TGCGCCAGCAGCCAAGAAACAGGGCATGGGGCCAACGTCCTGACTTTC.

V gene TRBV2 combines with J gene TRBJ2-5, with D perhaps matching TRBD2 (7 bases). Trimming took 7 bases from V and 7 from J, leaving 16 bases between them. The CDR3 has 13 residues. Germline CDR1 is SNHLY and CDR2 is FYNNEI. The CDR3 protein is CASKGGGFATQYF. The DNA for the CDR3 is TGTGCCAGCAAGGGAGGGGGATTTGCGACCCAGTACTTC.

The V gene is TRBV9, the J gene TRBJ1-2, with D tentatively TRBD1 (6 bases). V lost 4 bases, J lost 5 bases, and 18 bases lay in between. Germline CDR1 reads SGDLS; CDR2 reads YYNGEE. The CDR3 has 15 amino acids. The CDR3 loop reads CASSPLVGTGYGYTF. CDR3 DNA: TGTGCCAGCAGCCCCCTCGTTGGAACAGGGTATGGCTACACCTTC.